This T cell receptor (beta chain) was captured by sequencing in a study of shared clonotypes between healthy human individuals. Study context: CD4 naive cells filled three plates per donor, CD4 memory three, CD8 naive two and CD8 memory one.

This clone appeared a few times. The CDR3 sequence is 14 residues long. V lost 4 bases and J 4 bases, leaving 14 bases between the germline ends. Germline V gene lookup returns CDR1 SGDLS and CDR2 YYNGEE. The DNA input per sorted-subset replicate PCR was about 0.2 ug, corresponding to 25,000 to 30,000 T cell genomes. Authors' methods: Sequence data from immunoSEQ were junction-only and lacked quality scores; consequently, filtering differed. Produced via immunoSEQ multiplex PCR; TCRdb's table is partial and in-frame only. V, J and clone size are those of that table, while D and trimming were read from the DNA. Of about 2.4 million clones in the sample, over 85% were seen once.

The gene calls are TRBV9 and TRBJ1-1, with D uncertain. Sequenced: naive CD4+ T cells from PBMCs. Regarding subset: CD45RA+ positively selected. This clonotype was obtained from a man aged 18-30 years in good health. Some clones in this sample may be carry-over from other donors' samples. As DNA, the CDR3 is TGTGCCAGCAGCCCAAGGGCAGGAAGCACTGAAGCTTTCTTT. It is translated as CASSPRAGSTEAFF.